This TCR beta chain was retrieved from a study of T cell responses to AZD1222 COVID-19 vaccine. The germline CDR1 and CDR2 sequences are SNHLY and FYNNEI. Trimming took off 6 bases at V and 4 bases at J, with 7 bases between the two ends. The length of the CDR3 is 12 residues. A word on this clone: The antigen is unknown.

Generated by immunoSEQ multiplex PCR, the TCRdb table keeps only in-frame clones and is missing some. The data contain fewer than 130,000 clones, 81% of them singletons. The study's findings and limits: Researchers report vaccine-associated CD4 TCRs spanning spike, with dominance at 160-218 and 743-854. It was only after the peak T cell response that any repertoires were sampled.

The gene calls are TRBV2 and TRBJ1-5; D uncertain. Sequenced material: peripheral blood, taken on day 0 of AZD1222 vaccination. This sequence was found in an adult in good health. The CDR3 loop reads CASSSGNQPQHF. CDR3 nucleotide sequence: TGTGCCAGCAGCTCGGGGAATCAGCCCCAGCATTTT. The full variable domain, in which reference TRBV2 and TRBJ1-5 provide the parts outside the CDR3, is EPEVTQTPSHQVTQMGQEVILRCVPISNHLYFYWYRQILGQKVEFLVSFYNNEISEKSEIFDDQFSVERPDGSNFTLKIRSTKLEDSAMYFCASSSGNQPQHFGDGTRLSIL.